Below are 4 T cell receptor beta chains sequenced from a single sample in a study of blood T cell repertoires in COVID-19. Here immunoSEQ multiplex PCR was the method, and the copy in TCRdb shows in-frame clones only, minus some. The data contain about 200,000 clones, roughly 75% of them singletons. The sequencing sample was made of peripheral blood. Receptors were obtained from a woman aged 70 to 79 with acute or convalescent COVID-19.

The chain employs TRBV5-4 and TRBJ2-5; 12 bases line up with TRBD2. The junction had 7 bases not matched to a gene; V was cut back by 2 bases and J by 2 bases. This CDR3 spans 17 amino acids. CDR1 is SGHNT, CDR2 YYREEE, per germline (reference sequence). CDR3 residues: CASSFGTSGPHQETQYF. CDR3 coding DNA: TGTGCCAGCAGCTTCGGGACTAGCGGGCCGCATCAAGAGACCCAGTACTTC.

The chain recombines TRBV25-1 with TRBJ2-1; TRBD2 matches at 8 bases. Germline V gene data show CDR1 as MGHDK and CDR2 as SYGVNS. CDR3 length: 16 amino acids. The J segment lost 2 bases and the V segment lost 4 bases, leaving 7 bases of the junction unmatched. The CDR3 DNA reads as TGTGCCAGCAGTGTAGCGGGGTTGAGCACCTACAATGAGCAGTTCTTC. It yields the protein CASSVAGLSTYNEQFF.

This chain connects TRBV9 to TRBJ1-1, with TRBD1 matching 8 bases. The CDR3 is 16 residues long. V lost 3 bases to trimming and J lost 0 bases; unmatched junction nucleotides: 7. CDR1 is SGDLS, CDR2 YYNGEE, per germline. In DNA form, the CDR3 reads TGTGCCAGCAGCGGATTTGACAGGGGTCTGAACACTGAAGCTTTCTTT. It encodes CASSGFDRGLNTEAFF. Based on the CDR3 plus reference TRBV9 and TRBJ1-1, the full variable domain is DSGVTQTPKHLITATGQRVTLRCSPRSGDLSVYWYQQSLDQGLQFLIQYYNGEERAKGNILERFSAQQFPDLHSELNLSSLELGDSALYFCASSGFDRGLNTEAFFGQGTRLTVV.

CDR3 residues: CASSLAGLGTDTQYF. CDR3 nucleotides: TGTGCCAGCAGCCTAGCGGGTCTCGGCACAGATACGCAGTATTTT. This rearrangement joins TRBV28 to TRBJ2-3, with 8 bases aligning to TRBD2. The CDR3 runs 15 residues. Germline CDR1 reads MDHEN; CDR2 reads SYDVKM. With V trimmed by 6 bases and J by 1 base, 6 bases remained unmatched.